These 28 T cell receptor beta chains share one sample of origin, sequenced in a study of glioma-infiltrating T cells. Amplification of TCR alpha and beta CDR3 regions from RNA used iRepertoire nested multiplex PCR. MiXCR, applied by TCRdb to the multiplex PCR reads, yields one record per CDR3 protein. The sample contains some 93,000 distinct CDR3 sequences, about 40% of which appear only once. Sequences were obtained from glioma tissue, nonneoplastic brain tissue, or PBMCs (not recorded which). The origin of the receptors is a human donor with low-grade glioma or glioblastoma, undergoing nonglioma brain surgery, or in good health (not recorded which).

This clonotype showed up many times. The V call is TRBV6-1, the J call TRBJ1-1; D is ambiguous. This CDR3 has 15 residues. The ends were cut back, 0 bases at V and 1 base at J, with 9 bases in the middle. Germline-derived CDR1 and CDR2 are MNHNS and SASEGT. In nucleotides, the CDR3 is TGTGCCAGCAGTGAAGCGAGGGTCGGGAACACTGAAGCTTTCTTT. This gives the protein CASSEARVGNTEAFF.

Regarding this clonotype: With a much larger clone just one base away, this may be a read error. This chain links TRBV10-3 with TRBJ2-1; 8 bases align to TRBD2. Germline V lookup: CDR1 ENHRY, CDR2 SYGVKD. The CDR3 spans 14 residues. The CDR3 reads CAVSDGRARDEQFF. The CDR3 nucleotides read TGTGCCGTCAGTGACGGGAGGGCCAGGGATGAGCAGTTCTTC.

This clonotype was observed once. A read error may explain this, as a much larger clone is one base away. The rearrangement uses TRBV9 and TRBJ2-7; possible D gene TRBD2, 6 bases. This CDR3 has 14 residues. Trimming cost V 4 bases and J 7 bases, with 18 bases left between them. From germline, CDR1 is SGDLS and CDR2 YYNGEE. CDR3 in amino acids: CASSLDGGSREQYF. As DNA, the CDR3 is TGTGCCAGCAGCTTAGATGGGGGGTCGAGAGAGCAGTACTTC. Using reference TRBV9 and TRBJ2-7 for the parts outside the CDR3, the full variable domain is DSGVTQTPKHLITATGQRVTLRCSPRSGDLSVYWYQQSLDQGLQFLIQYYNGEERAKGNILERFSAQQFPDLHSELNLSSLELGDSALYFCASSLDGGSREQYFGPGTRLTVT.

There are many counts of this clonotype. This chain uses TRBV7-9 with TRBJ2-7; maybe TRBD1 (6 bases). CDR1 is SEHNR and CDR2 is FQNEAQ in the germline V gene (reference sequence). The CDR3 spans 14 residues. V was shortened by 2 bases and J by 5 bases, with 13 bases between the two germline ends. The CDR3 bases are TGTGCCAGCAGCTTACCACAGGGTGCCCACGAGCAGTACTTC. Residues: CASSLPQGAHEQYF.

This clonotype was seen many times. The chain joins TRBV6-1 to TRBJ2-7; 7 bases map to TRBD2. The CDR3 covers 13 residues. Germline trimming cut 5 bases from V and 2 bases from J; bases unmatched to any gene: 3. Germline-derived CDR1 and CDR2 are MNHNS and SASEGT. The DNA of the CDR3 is TGTGCCAGCAGTCGGGGGGAGACCTACGAGCAGTACTTC. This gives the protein CASSRGETYEQYF.

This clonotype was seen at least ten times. For the CDR3, the DNA is TGCAGTGCTAGAGATCCCCTTTTTAGCTCCTACAATGAGCAGTTCTTC. Its translation: CSARDPLFSSYNEQFF. This chain links TRBV20-1 with TRBJ2-1; D unclear. CDR1 and CDR2 (germline): DFQATT, SNEGSKA (reference sequence). V lost 0 bases to trimming and J lost 0 bases, with 12 bases between them. The CDR3 spans 16 residues.

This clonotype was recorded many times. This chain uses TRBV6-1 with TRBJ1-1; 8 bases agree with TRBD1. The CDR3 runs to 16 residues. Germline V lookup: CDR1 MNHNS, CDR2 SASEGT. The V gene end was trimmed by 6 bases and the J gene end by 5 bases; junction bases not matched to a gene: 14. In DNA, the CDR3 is TGTGCCAGCAGGAAGGACAGGGCCCCATCGGGAACTGAAGCTTTCTTT. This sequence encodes CASRKDRAPSGTEAFF.

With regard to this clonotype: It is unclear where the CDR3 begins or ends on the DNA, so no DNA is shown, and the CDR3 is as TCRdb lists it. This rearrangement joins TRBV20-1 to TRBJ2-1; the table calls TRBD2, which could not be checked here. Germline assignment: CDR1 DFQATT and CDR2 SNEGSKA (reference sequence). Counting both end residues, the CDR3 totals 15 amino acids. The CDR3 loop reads CSVGAGTSGFNKRFF.

For the CDR3, the DNA is TGTGCCAGCAAACCCAGCCAGGGACGGGGGACCCAGTACTTC. Translation gives CASKPSQGRGTQYF. The chain is built from TRBV5-8 and TRBJ2-5; D could derive from TRBD1 or TRBD2 (5 bases each). Trimming cost V 6 bases and J 7 bases, with 19 bases left between them. CDR1 and CDR2 (germline): SGHTS, YDEGEE. The CDR3 has 14 amino acids.

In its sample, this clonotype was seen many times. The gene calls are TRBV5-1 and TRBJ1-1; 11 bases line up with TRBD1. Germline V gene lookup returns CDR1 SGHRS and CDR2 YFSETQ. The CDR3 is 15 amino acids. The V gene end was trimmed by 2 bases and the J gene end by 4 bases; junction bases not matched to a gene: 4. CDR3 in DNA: TGCGCCAGCAGCTTCGGGACAGGGGGGATCACTGAAGCTTTCTTT. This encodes CASSFGTGGITEAFF.

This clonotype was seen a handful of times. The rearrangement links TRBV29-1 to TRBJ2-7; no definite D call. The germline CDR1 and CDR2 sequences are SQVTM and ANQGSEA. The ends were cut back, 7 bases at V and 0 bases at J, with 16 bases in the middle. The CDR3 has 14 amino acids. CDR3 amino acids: CSAADVPSSYEQYF. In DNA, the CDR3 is TGCAGCGCGGCGGACGTACCGAGCTCCTACGAGCAGTACTTC.

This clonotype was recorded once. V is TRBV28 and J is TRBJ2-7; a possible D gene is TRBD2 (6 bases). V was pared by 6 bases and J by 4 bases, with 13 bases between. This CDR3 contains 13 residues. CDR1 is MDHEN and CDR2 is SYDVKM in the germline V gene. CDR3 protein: CASSGPSDYEQYF. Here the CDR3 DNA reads TGTGCCAGCAGCGGGCCTAGCGATTACGAGCAGTACTTC.

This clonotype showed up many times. CDR3 DNA: TGCAGTGCTAGAGATACGAACGGAAACACCATATATTTT. Amino acids: CSARDTNGNTIYF. The rearrangement links TRBV20-1 to TRBJ1-3, with D hard to call. Trimming took 0 bases from V and 4 from J, leaving 7 bases between them. This CDR3 has 13 residues. Per germline, CDR1 DFQATT and CDR2 SNEGSKA (reference sequence).

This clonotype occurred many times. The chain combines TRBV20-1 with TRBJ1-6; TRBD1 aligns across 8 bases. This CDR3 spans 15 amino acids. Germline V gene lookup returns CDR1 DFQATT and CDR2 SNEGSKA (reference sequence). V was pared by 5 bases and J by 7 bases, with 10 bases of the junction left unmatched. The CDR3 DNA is TGCAGTGCTGTCGACAGGGACAGGCAAAATTCACCCCTCCACTTT. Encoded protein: CSAVDRDRQNSPLHF.

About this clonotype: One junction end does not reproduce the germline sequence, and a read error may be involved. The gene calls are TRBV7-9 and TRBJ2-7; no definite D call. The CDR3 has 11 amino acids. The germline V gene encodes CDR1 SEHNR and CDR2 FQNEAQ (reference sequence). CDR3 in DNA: TGTGCCAGCAGCCGAGGTTACGAGCGGTACTTC. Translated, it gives CASSRGYERYF.

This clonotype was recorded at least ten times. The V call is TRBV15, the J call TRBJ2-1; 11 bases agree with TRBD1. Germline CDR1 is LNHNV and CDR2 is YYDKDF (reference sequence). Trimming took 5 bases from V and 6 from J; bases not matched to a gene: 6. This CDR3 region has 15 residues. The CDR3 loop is CATSGQGATGNEQFF. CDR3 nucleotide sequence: TGTGCCACCAGCGGACAGGGGGCTACTGGCAATGAGCAGTTCTTC.

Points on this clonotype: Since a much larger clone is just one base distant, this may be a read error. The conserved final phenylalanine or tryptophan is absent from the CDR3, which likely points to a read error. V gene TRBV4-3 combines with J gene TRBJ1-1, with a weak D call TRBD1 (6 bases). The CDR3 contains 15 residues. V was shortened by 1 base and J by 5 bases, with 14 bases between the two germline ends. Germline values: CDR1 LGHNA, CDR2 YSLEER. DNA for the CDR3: TGCGCCAGCAGCCAAGTTTTAGGGGGAAGTACTGAAGCTTTCCTT. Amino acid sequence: CASSQVLGGSTEAFL.

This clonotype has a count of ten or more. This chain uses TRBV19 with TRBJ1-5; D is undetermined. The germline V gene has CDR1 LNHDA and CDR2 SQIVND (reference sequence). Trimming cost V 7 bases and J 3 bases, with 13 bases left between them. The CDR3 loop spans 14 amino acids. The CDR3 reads CASKEDWVNQPQHF. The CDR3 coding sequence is TGTGCCAGTAAAGAAGATTGGGTCAATCAGCCCCAGCATTTT.

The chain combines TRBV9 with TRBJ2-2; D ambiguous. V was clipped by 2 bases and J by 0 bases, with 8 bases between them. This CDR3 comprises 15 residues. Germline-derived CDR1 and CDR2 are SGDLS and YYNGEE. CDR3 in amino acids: CASSVDGANTGELFF. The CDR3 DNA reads TGTGCCAGCAGCGTCGATGGGGCGAACACCGGGGAGCTGTTTTTT.

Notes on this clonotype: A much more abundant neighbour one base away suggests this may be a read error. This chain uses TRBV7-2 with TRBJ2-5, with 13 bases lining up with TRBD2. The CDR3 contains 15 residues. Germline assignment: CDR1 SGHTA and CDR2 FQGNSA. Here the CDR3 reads CASRRLAGGPEAQYF. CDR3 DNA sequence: TGTGCCAGCAGACGACTAGCGGGAGGTCCAGAGGCCCAGTACTTC.

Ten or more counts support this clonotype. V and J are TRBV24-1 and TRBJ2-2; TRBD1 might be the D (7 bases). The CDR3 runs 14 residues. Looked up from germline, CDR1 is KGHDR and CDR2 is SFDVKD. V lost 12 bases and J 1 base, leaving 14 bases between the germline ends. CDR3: CAASGGLNTGELFF. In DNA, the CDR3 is TGTGCCGCTTCAGGGGGACTGAACACCGGGGAGCTGTTTTTT.

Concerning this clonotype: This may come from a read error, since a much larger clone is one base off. In nucleotides, the CDR3 is TGTGCCAGCATTTTAGGCGCTGGTCGGGACCGTGGGGACATTCAGTACTTC. It is translated as CASILGAGRDRGDIQYF. The chain combines TRBV12-3 or TRBV12-4 with TRBJ2-4, with D possibly being TRBD1 or TRBD2 (5 bases each). The CDR3 is 17 amino acids.

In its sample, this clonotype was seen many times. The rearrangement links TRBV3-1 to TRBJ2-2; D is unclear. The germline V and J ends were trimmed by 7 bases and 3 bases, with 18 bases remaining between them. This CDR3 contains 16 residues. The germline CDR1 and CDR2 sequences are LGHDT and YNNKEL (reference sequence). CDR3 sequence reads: CASTQRLGLDTGELFF. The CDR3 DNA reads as TGTGCCAGCACCCAGAGGTTGGGGTTGGACACCGGGGAGCTGTTTTTT.

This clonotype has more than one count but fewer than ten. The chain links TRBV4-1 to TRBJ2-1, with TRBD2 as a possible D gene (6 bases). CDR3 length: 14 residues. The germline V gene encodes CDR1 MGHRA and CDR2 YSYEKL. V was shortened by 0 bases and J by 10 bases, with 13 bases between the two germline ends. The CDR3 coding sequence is TGCGCCAGCAGCCAAGAGGGAGGAGCCAAGGAGCAGTTCTTC. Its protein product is CASSQEGGAKEQFF.

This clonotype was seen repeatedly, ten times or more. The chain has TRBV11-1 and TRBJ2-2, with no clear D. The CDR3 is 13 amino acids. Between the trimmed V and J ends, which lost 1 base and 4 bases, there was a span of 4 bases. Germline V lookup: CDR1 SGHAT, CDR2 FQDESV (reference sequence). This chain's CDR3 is CASSLGVTGELFF. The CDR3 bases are TGTGCCAGCAGCTTAGGTGTCACCGGGGAGCTGTTTTTT.

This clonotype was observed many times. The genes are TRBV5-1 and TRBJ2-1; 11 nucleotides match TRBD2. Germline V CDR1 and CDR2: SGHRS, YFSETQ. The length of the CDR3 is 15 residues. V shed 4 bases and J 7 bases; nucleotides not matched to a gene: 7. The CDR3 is CASSNTSGSLNEQFF. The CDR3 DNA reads TGCGCCAGCAGCAATACTAGCGGGAGTCTAAATGAGCAGTTCTTC.

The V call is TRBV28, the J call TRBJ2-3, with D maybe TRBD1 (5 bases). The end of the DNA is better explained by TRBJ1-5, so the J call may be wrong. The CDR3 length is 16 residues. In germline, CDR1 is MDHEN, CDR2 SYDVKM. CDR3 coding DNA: TGTGCCAGCAGTGGGACTAGATCAGCGAAAACAGATACGCAGCATTTT. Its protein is CASSGTRSAKTDTQHF.

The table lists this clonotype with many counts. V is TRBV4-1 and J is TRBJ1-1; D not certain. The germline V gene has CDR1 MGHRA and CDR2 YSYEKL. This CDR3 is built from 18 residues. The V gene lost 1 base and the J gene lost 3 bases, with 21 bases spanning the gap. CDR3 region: CASSQVDMGFSRYTEAFF. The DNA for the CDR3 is TGCGCCAGCAGCCAAGTGGATATGGGGTTTTCGCGGTACACTGAAGCTTTCTTT.